Shown below are 14 T cell receptor beta chains from a single sample sequenced in a study of T-cell memory formation after mild COVID-19. TCRdb reprocessed the 5' RACE reads via MiXCR and lists one record per CDR3 protein. The data show roughly 130,000 distinct CDR3 sequences, over 15% seen once. Sequencing used PBMCs or a T cell subset sorted from them (not recorded which). These receptors came from a man between 18 and 29 years old who had mild COVID-19 (a few samples of this study predate the infection). Cell type and time point are not known.

At least ten counts were recorded for this clonotype. This sequence joins TRBV6-5 and TRBJ2-1; 8 positions agree with TRBD1. The length of the CDR3 is 14 residues. Trimming at V came to 4 bases and at J to 4 bases, leaving 3 bases not matched to a gene. Germline assignment: CDR1 MNHEY and CDR2 SVGAGI. CDR3 DNA: TGTGCCAGCAGTTCCGGGGACAGGTACAATGAGCAGTTCTTC. Encoded protein: CASSSGDRYNEQFF.

In its sample, this clonotype was seen a few times. The chain combines TRBV9 with TRBJ1-2; no definite D call. Germline CDR1 and CDR2: SGDLS and YYNGEE. The germline V and J ends were trimmed by 0 bases and 1 base, with 16 bases remaining between them. The CDR3 has 17 amino acids. In DNA, the CDR3 is TGTGCCAGCAGCGTAGAACCTACTCCAGGCAGTAACTATGGCTACACCTTC. Its translation is CASSVEPTPGSNYGYTF.

The sample holds a few counts of this clonotype. CDR3 bases: TGTGCTAGTGGTTTGGGAGGGGACACCATATATTTT. This encodes CASGLGGDTIYF. The chain joins TRBV12-5 to TRBJ1-3; possible D gene TRBD1, 5 bases. This CDR3 contains 12 residues. Trimming pared 1 base from V and 8 bases from J, leaving 6 bases between. From germline, CDR1 is LGHNT and CDR2 FRNRAP. Filled out from reference TRBV12-5 and TRBJ1-3, the complete variable domain reads DARVTQTPRHKVTEMGQEVTMRCQPILGHNTVFWYRQTMMQGLELLAYFRNRAPLDDSGMPKDRFSAEMPDATLATLKIQPSEPRDSAVYFCASGLGGDTIYFGEGSWLTVV.

This sequence joins TRBV6-2 or TRBV6-3 and TRBJ1-3, with D perhaps TRBD1 (6 bases). Germline values: CDR1 MNHEY, CDR2 SVGEGT. V lost 8 bases, J lost 4 bases, and 15 bases lay in between. This CDR3 contains 14 residues. CDR3 loop: CASDPQGPGNTIYF. The CDR3 DNA reads as TGTGCCAGCGACCCGCAGGGGCCGGGAAACACCATATATTTT.

This clonotype occurred a few times. The chain is built from TRBV5-1 and TRBJ2-1, with D unclear. Germline-derived CDR1 and CDR2 are SGHRS and YFSETQ. With 0 bases removed from V and 5 bases from J, the gap between germline ends came to 18 bases. The CDR3 runs 17 residues. CDR3 region: CASSLEPFREEDNEQFF. The CDR3 region has the DNA TGCGCCAGCAGCTTGGAGCCTTTTCGTGAAGAAGACAATGAGCAGTTCTTC.

The chain combines TRBV7-3 with TRBJ2-7; D not resolved. Per germline, CDR1 SGHTA and CDR2 FQGTGA. Trimming shortened V by 4 bases and J by 0 bases, and 13 bases separated the two germline ends. The CDR3 runs 15 residues. The CDR3 protein is CASSSYRASSYEQYF. CDR3 bases: TGTGCCAGCAGCTCCTACCGGGCCAGCTCCTACGAGCAGTACTTC.

This clonotype was detected only a few times. The V gene is TRBV9, the J gene TRBJ1-3, with 10 bases that match TRBD1. Germline CDR1 SGDLS, CDR2 YYNGEE. Unmatched junction bases numbered 10, after V lost 4 bases and J lost 3 bases. The CDR3 extends over 17 amino acids. In DNA form, the CDR3 reads TGTGCCAGCAGCTCCCCCCCGGGACAGGGGTTTGGAAACACCATATATTTT. Amino acid sequence: CASSSPPGQGFGNTIYF.

The chain uses TRBV7-2 and TRBJ2-2; 8 nucleotides line up with TRBD2. Losses at the gene ends were 5 bases for V and 7 bases for J; bases not matched to a gene: 12. Germline V gives CDR1 SGHTA, CDR2 FQGNSA. The CDR3 runs to 16 residues. The CDR3 nucleotides are TGTGCCAGCAGCCTTCCGACTAGCGCTCGCGGCGGGGAGCTGTTTTTT. Translation gives CASSLPTSARGGELFF. Variable domain in full (rest from reference TRBV7-2 and TRBJ2-2): GAGVSQSPSNKVTEKGKDVELRCDPISGHTALYWYRQSLGQGLEFLIYFQGNSAPDKSGLPSDRFSAERTGGSVSTLTIQRTQQEDSAVYLCASSLPTSARGGELFFGEGSRLTVL.

This clonotype was detected many times. This chain connects TRBV12-3 or TRBV12-4 to TRBJ2-5; D not resolved. The CDR3 runs 14 residues. V gave up 5 bases and J gave up 1 base, with 11 bases separating them. This chain's CDR3 is CASSVMGVQETQYF. The CDR3 DNA is TGTGCCAGCAGTGTAATGGGTGTCCAAGAGACCCAGTACTTC.

The rearrangement joins TRBV4-1 to TRBJ2-4; D possibly corresponds to TRBD2 (6 bases). The germline V gene encodes CDR1 MGHRA and CDR2 YSYEKL. V was clipped by 6 bases and J by 1 base, with 13 bases between them. The CDR3 consists of 15 residues. The DNA for the CDR3 is TGCGCCAGCAGGCAGGTCGGGGGTGCCAAAAACATTCAGTACTTC. Protein sequence: CASRQVGGAKNIQYF.

Concerning this clonotype itself: Its ends do not fully match the called genes, so a read error is possible. The genes are TRBV9 and TRBJ1-2; weak D call: TRBD1 (6 bases). Germline values: CDR1 SGDLS, CDR2 YYNGEE. The CDR3 has 14 residues. The CDR3 loop reads CASSVAGHDYGYTF. DNA for the CDR3: TGTGCCAGCAGCGTAGCGGGACATGACTATGGCTACACTTTC.

This clonotype was seen a handful of times. The chain is built from TRBV11-2 and TRBJ2-5, with TRBD2 identical over 9 bases. The CDR3 is 17 amino acids. Per germline, CDR1 SGHAT and CDR2 FQNNGV. The ends lost 1 base at V and 4 bases at J; junction bases unmatched: 10. This chain's CDR3 is CASSLARRLAGRETQYF. For the CDR3, the DNA is TGTGCCAGCAGCTTAGCCCGCCGGCTAGCGGGGCGAGAGACCCAGTACTTC.

There are many counts of this clonotype. V gene TRBV12-3 or TRBV12-4 combines with J gene TRBJ2-5; no reliable D call. CDR3 length: 15 amino acids. The V gene lost 0 bases and the J gene lost 3 bases, with 11 bases spanning the gap. CDR3 region: CASSLATAQEETQYF. CDR3 DNA: TGTGCCAGCAGTTTAGCAACCGCCCAAGAAGAGACCCAGTACTTC.

This clonotype was recorded a few times. The chain has TRBV7-3 and TRBJ2-7, with D perhaps matching TRBD1 (7 bases). CDR3 length equals 15 residues. The V end lost 5 bases, the J end lost 2 bases, and 16 bases lay between the germline ends. Germline loops: CDR1 SGHTA, CDR2 FQGTGA. The CDR3 DNA follows: TGTGCCAGCAGCCCAGCGGGCGACAGGGCCTACGAGCAGTACTTC. This sequence encodes CASSPAGDRAYEQYF.